What follows are 16 T cell receptor beta chains derived from one specimen sequenced in a study of identical twins. TCRdb called the 5' RACE reads again in MiXCR, with one record for every CDR3 protein. Here the sample spans 650,000 to 800,000 distinct CDR3 sequences, approximately 9% being singletons. The same sample was also studied in work on yellow fever vaccine responses in identical twins.

Sequenced input: PBMCs. The receptor source for this set is a woman aged 18-29 years in good health.

Here the CDR3 DNA reads TGCGCCAGCAGCCGCGGGGGAGGGTTATACCAAGAGACCCAGTACTTC. Its translation is CASSRGGGLYQETQYF. This chain uses TRBV5-1 with TRBJ2-5, with 7 bases lining up with TRBD2. This CDR3 spans 16 amino acids. Germline CDR1 and CDR2: SGHRS and YFSETQ. Losses at the gene ends were 4 bases for V and 0 bases for J; bases not matched to a gene: 9.

This chain connects TRBV5-5 to TRBJ2-7; no clear D gene. The germline CDR1 and CDR2 sequences are SGHKS and YYEKEE (reference sequence). Trimming pared 4 bases from V and 7 bases from J, leaving 15 bases between. The CDR3 runs to 13 residues. DNA for the CDR3: TGTGCCAGCAGCCTAGGGCGCTCGGGTGAGCAGTACTTC. Translated: CASSLGRSGEQYF.

This clonotype has at least ten counts. The genes are TRBV28 and TRBJ2-4; either TRBD1 or TRBD2 may supply D (5 bases each). V was trimmed by 4 bases and J by 8 bases, leaving 15 bases between them. This CDR3 has 14 amino acids. CDR1 MDHEN and CDR2 SYDVKM come from the germline V gene. CDR3 sequence: CASSSGPEYYIQYF. The CDR3 region has the DNA TGTGCCAGCAGTTCGGGACCAGAATACTACATTCAGTACTTC.

This clonotype has ten or more counts. This chain links TRBV29-1 with TRBJ2-1, with D unclear. Trimming left V 0 bases short and J 8 bases short, with 8 bases between. The CDR3 length is 12 residues. Germline V gene sequence: CDR1 SQVTM, CDR2 ANQGSEA. The CDR3 region has the DNA TGCAGCGTTGAAGATCTAAGGGATGAGCAGTTCTTC. This encodes CSVEDLRDEQFF.

This clonotype has ten or more counts. The J gene is TRBJ1-1, the V gene TRBV29-1; 8 nucleotides align to TRBD1. The CDR3 runs 14 residues. CDR1 SQVTM and CDR2 ANQGSEA come from the germline V gene. Trimming removed 4 bases from V and 1 base from J; junction bases left unmatched: 5. The DNA of the CDR3 is TGCAGCGTTGTGGTGCAGGGGGCGAACACTGAAGCTTTCTTT. Translating gives CSVVVQGANTEAFF.

The chain uses TRBV25-1 and TRBJ2-5, with TRBD2 matching over 7 bases. Trimming removed 2 bases from V and 4 bases from J; junction bases left unmatched: 4. The CDR3 runs 14 residues. Germline-derived CDR1 and CDR2 are MGHDK and SYGVNS. CDR3 bases: TGTGCCAGCAGTGAACAGCGGGGAGTAGAGACCCAGTACTTC. Amino acid sequence: CASSEQRGVETQYF.

This clonotype occurred many times. J is TRBJ2-7 and V is TRBV5-1, with TRBD2 matching 8 bases. The CDR3 covers 16 residues. V shed 4 bases, J shed 2 bases, and the junction held 11 bases outside the gene matches. Germline CDR1 SGHRS, CDR2 YFSETQ. CDR3 amino acids: CASSLPGGTDAYEQYF. The CDR3 DNA follows: TGCGCCAGCAGCCTACCGGGGGGGACGGATGCCTACGAGCAGTACTTC.

The rearrangement uses TRBV4-2 and TRBJ1-1; TRBD1 agrees at 7 bases. The CDR3 runs to 13 residues. The germline V gene has CDR1 LGHNA and CDR2 YNFKEQ. The trim removed 1 base at V and 12 bases at J, leaving 8 bases unmatched. CDR3 in amino acids: CASSQVRDRESFF. Written as DNA, the CDR3 is TGTGCCAGCAGCCAAGTTCGAGACAGGGAGTCTTTCTTT.

V and J are TRBV27 and TRBJ2-7; no clear D gene. V was shortened by 5 bases and J by 2 bases, with 13 bases between the two germline ends. The CDR3 length is 14 residues. Germline CDR1 and CDR2: MNHEY and SMNVEV (reference sequence). The CDR3 coding sequence is TGTGCCAGCAGTCCACGTGCGAAAACCTACGAGCAGTACTTC. Amino acids: CASSPRAKTYEQYF.

There are many counts of this clonotype. The chain links TRBV5-6 to TRBJ2-7; D is unclear. This CDR3 contains 14 residues. V was clipped by 4 bases and J by 1 base, with 12 bases between them. Per the germline V gene, CDR1 is SGHDT and CDR2 is YYEEEE. The CDR3 spells CASSHGPKSYEQYF. The CDR3, as DNA: TGTGCCAGCAGCCACGGACCGAAATCCTACGAGCAGTACTTC. Variable domain in full (rest from reference TRBV5-6 and TRBJ2-7): DAGVTQSPTHLIKTRGQQVTLRCSPKSGHDTVSWYQQALGQGPQFIFQYYEEEERQRGNFPDRFSGHQFPNYSSELNVNALLLGDSALYLCASSHGPKSYEQYFGPGTRLTVT.

This chain uses TRBV7-2 with TRBJ2-5, with TRBD2 matching over 13 bases. V gave up 5 bases and J gave up 4 bases; unmatched junction bases: 7. CDR1 and CDR2 from the germline V gene are SGHTA and FQGNSA. The length of the CDR3 is 16 residues. The CDR3 here is CASSPWTSGSRETQYF. For the CDR3, the DNA is TGTGCCAGCAGCCCCTGGACTAGCGGGAGCAGAGAGACCCAGTACTTC.

This clonotype was seen at least ten times. The chain uses TRBV20-1 and TRBJ2-7; 11 positions match TRBD2. The CDR3 contains 14 residues. Germline V gene lookup returns CDR1 DFQATT and CDR2 SNEGSKA (reference sequence). V trimming: 1 base; J trimming: 1 base; junction bases outside the gene matches: 0. The CDR3 nucleotides read TGCAGTGCTAGAGGACTAGCGGGATCCTACGAGCAGTACTTC. It translates to CSARGLAGSYEQYF.

This clonotype was seen more than once but under ten times. The chain links TRBV5-5 to TRBJ2-7; tentative D call: TRBD2 (5 bases). The germline gives CDR1 SGHKS, CDR2 YYEKEE (reference sequence). V gave up 0 bases and J gave up 5 bases, with 15 bases separating them. The CDR3 has 15 residues. CDR3 nucleotide sequence: TGTGCCAGCAGCTTGGGAGGCTCGGGGTTGGACGAGCAGTACTTC. It is translated as CASSLGGSGLDEQYF.

V gene TRBV18 combines with J gene TRBJ2-3, with a tentative D call TRBD2 (6 bases). Trimming took off 0 bases at V and 4 bases at J, with 17 bases between the two ends. Per germline, CDR1 KGHSH and CDR2 LQKENI. CDR3 size: 17 residues. CDR3 sequence (DNA): TGTGCCAGCTCACCACCTTCCGGGACTCTAAAACCAGATACGCAGTATTTT. Its translation is CASSPPSGTLKPDTQYF.

This rearrangement joins TRBV4-2 to TRBJ2-5; tentative D call: TRBD2 (5 bases). Germline-derived CDR1 and CDR2 are LGHNA and YNFKEQ. V was shortened by 3 bases and J by 2 bases, with 10 bases between the two germline ends. The CDR3 consists of 14 residues. The CDR3 here is CASSQIGIQETQYF. DNA for the CDR3: TGTGCCAGCAGCCAGATCGGGATTCAAGAGACCCAGTACTTC.

This clonotype was seen at least ten times. V usage is TRBV12-3 or TRBV12-4 and J usage is TRBJ2-3, with 10 bases that match TRBD2. CDR3 length: 14 amino acids. V dropped 8 bases and J dropped 4; count of bases not matched to a gene: 6. CDR3 amino acids: CASSLAGEADTQYF. CDR3 nucleotide sequence: TGTGCCAGCTCTCTAGCGGGAGAAGCAGATACGCAGTATTTT.